The 3 T cell receptor beta chains given below trace back to one sample, sequenced in a study of T cells after yellow fever vaccination. TCRdb re-analysed the 5' RACE reads in MiXCR, keeping a single row per CDR3 protein. The sample shows about 400,000 distinct CDR3 sequences, about 6.2% of them seen only once. The sequencing used PBMCs, collected 5 days after the yellow fever booster vaccination. Every receptor here comes from a man aged 25-45 years who received the YFV17D yellow fever vaccine.

The chain couples TRBV9 to TRBJ2-1; TRBD2 matches 7 bases. J gave up 0 bases and V 0 bases, and 3 bases lay outside the gene matches. In germline, CDR1 is SGDLS, CDR2 YYNGEE. This CDR3 contains 16 residues. The DNA of the CDR3 is TGTGCCAGCAGCGTAGGGGGGGGAGGCTCCTACAATGAGCAGTTCTTC. Translating gives CASSVGGGGSYNEQFF.

This clonotype has more than one count but fewer than ten. The chain recombines TRBV5-1 with TRBJ2-7; D perhaps matches TRBD1 (6 bases). Deletions cut 7 bases from V and 5 bases from J, with 22 bases between. The CDR3 extends over 15 amino acids. Germline V gives CDR1 SGHRS, CDR2 YFSETQ. Written as DNA, the CDR3 is TGCGCCAGCCGCCCGAGGACAGCGTCGCCCGACGAGCAGTACTTC. Translation: CASRPRTASPDEQYF. The full variable domain, completed using reference TRBV5-1 and TRBJ2-7, is KAGVTQTPRYLIKTRGQQVTLSCSPISGHRSVSWYQQTPGQGLQFLFEYFSETQRNKGNFPGRFSGRQFSNSRSEMNVSTLELGDSALYLCASRPRTASPDEQYFGPGTRLTVT.

V usage is TRBV20-1 and J usage is TRBJ1-5, with D unclear. V lost 3 bases and J lost 0, with 18 bases in between. Germline V gene lookup returns CDR1 DFQATT and CDR2 SNEGSKA (reference sequence). The CDR3 runs 17 residues. In DNA form, the CDR3 reads TGCAGTGCTAGTAGTGAACTCTCCTATTATAGCAATCAGCCCCAGCATTTT. Translation: CSASSELSYYSNQPQHF.